Shown below are 29 T cell receptor beta chains from a single sample sequenced in a study of control samples from healthy donors and cancer patients. Method: immunoSEQ multiplex PCR; TCRdb's copy keeps in-frame clones and lacks some. Of about 84,000 clones listed, around 83% are singletons. Input material: PBMCs. The receptors were gathered from a man aged 55 to 70 with head and neck cancer.

The V gene is TRBV2, the J gene TRBJ1-1; 12 nucleotides match TRBD1. The CDR3 runs to 19 residues. The ends lost 0 bases at V and 1 base at J; junction bases unmatched: 9. The germline gives CDR1 SNHLY, CDR2 FYNNEI. CDR3 bases: TGTGCCAGCAGTGAAGCGGGGACAGGGGGCCCCTTTAAGAACACTGAAGCTTTCTTT. The encoded protein is CASSEAGTGGPFKNTEAFF.

The V gene is TRBV4-2, the J gene TRBJ2-1; D is possibly TRBD2 (5 bases). Germline values: CDR1 LGHNA, CDR2 YNFKEQ. Trimming shortened V by 1 base and J by 0 bases, and 10 bases separated the two germline ends. CDR3 length equals 16 residues. CDR3 loop: CASSQVAQGSYNEQFF. In DNA, the CDR3 is TGTGCCAGCAGCCAAGTAGCGCAAGGCTCCTACAATGAGCAGTTCTTC.

This clone was counted only a few times. CDR3 coding DNA: TGTGCCAGCACCCTAAGGGCAGGGGCGCGTGATACGCAGTATTTT. Amino acids: CASTLRAGARDTQYF. The V and J genes are TRBV7-8 and TRBJ2-3, with D possibly being TRBD1 (6 bases). Germline CDR1 SGHVS, CDR2 FQNEAQ. The germline V and J ends were trimmed by 7 bases and 6 bases, with 20 bases remaining between them. The CDR3 is 15 residues long.

V usage is TRBV19 and J usage is TRBJ1-5; no clear D gene. In germline, CDR1 is LNHDA, CDR2 SQIVND (reference sequence). V lost 3 bases and J lost 1, with 10 bases in between. This CDR3 is built from 15 residues. The CDR3: CASSIRAESNQPQHF. CDR3 DNA sequence: TGTGCCAGTAGTATTCGGGCAGAGAGCAATCAGCCCCAGCATTTT.

In its sample, this clone was seen a few times. V is TRBV7-9 and J is TRBJ1-2, with TRBD1 matching over 7 bases. The V gene end was trimmed by 2 bases and the J gene end by 0 bases; junction bases not matched to a gene: 9. The CDR3 is made up of 17 amino acids. In germline, CDR1 is SEHNR, CDR2 FQNEAQ (reference sequence). The CDR3 sequence is CASSLSVGTASNYGYTF. CDR3 coding DNA: TGTGCCAGCAGCTTATCGGTCGGGACAGCGTCTAACTATGGCTACACCTTC.

The CDR3 here is CASSIGGGTGYGRTEAFF. CDR3 coding DNA: TGTGCCAGTAGTATAGGGGGCGGGACAGGGTATGGGAGGACTGAAGCTTTCTTT. The chain has TRBV19 and TRBJ1-1; 9 nucleotides align to TRBD1. The germline gives CDR1 LNHDA, CDR2 SQIVND (reference sequence). V gave up 1 base and J gave up 5 bases; unmatched junction bases: 14. The CDR3 extends over 18 amino acids. Complete variable domain (other parts from reference TRBV19 and TRBJ1-1): DGGITQSPKYLFRKEGQNVTLSCEQNLNHDAMYWYRQDPGQGLRLIYYSQIVNDFQKGDIAEGYSVSREKKESFPLTVTSAQKNPTAFYLCASSIGGGTGYGRTEAFFGQGTRLTVV.

The DNA for the CDR3 is TGTGCCAGCAGCTACCGGACTAGCGGAAACACCGGGGAGCTGTTTTTT. This sequence encodes CASSYRTSGNTGELFF. The chain links TRBV7-9 to TRBJ2-2; 10 bases map to TRBD2. This CDR3 is built from 16 residues. Germline assignment: CDR1 SEHNR and CDR2 FQNEAQ (reference sequence). Trimming cost V 4 bases and J 2 bases; bases outside gene matches: 4.

The chain recombines TRBV27 with TRBJ2-1, with TRBD2 matching over 9 bases. J was trimmed by 7 bases and V by 3 bases; bases with no gene match: 16. This CDR3 is built from 18 residues. Per germline, CDR1 MNHEY and CDR2 SMNVEV (reference sequence). Here the CDR3 DNA reads TGTGCCAGCAGTTTTTGGCGGGGGGCTAGCGGGACTGGGAATGAGCAGTTCTTC. Encoded protein: CASSFWRGASGTGNEQFF.

DNA for the CDR3: TGTGCCAGCAGCCCGCGAGCCGGGACTAGCGGGAACAATGAGCAGTTCTTC. Protein sequence: CASSPRAGTSGNNEQFF. The V and J genes are TRBV9 and TRBJ2-1; 13 bases are shared with TRBD2. The CDR3 consists of 17 residues. Germline CDR1 and CDR2: SGDLS and YYNGEE. Germline trimming cut 4 bases from V and 5 bases from J; bases unmatched to any gene: 9.

J is TRBJ2-3 and V is TRBV28, with D possibly called TRBD1 or TRBD2 (6 bases each). The V gene lost 7 bases and the J gene lost 3 bases, with 17 bases spanning the gap. The CDR3 loop spans 15 amino acids. Per germline, CDR1 MDHEN and CDR2 SYDVKM. CDR3 coding DNA: TGTGCCAGCAAGTTCGGGGGCAGGGATACAGATACGCAGTATTTT. As protein: CASKFGGRDTDTQYF.

This clone showed up just a few times. The chain uses TRBV19 and TRBJ1-5, with D unclear. The CDR3 is 15 amino acids. The germline V gene encodes CDR1 LNHDA and CDR2 SQIVND (reference sequence). The germline V and J ends were trimmed by 3 bases and 0 bases, with 9 bases remaining between them. For the CDR3, the DNA is TGTGCCAGTAGTATGGTACAGACTAGCAATCAGCCCCAGCATTTT. Translation gives CASSMVQTSNQPQHF.

The chain has TRBV27 and TRBJ1-2; D call uncertain. The CDR3 runs to 13 residues. Germline V gives CDR1 MNHEY, CDR2 SMNVEV (reference sequence). Between the trimmed V and J ends, which lost 3 bases and 3 bases, there was a span of 8 bases. DNA of the CDR3: TGTGCCAGCAGTTTGATGCGGGACTATGGCTACACCTTC. It is translated as CASSLMRDYGYTF.

The rearrangement links TRBV7-2 to TRBJ2-7, with D possibly TRBD1 on 5 matching bases. This CDR3 spans 13 amino acids. V was clipped by 1 base and J by 6 bases, with 10 bases between them. Germline V gives CDR1 SGHTA, CDR2 FQGNSA. The CDR3 DNA reads as TGTGCCAGCAGCTTAGTAGGCAGGGCCGAGCAGTACTTC. This encodes CASSLVGRAEQYF.

This chain uses TRBV3-1 (or the pseudogene TRBV3-2) with TRBJ1-1, with D uncertain. The germline gives CDR1 LGHDT, CDR2 YNNKEL (reference sequence). With 4 bases removed from V and 0 bases from J, the gap between germline ends came to 9 bases. The CDR3 contains 14 residues. The CDR3 DNA is TGTGCCAGCAGCCGGTCAGATTTGAACACTGAAGCTTTCTTT. Protein: CASSRSDLNTEAFF.

The chain carries TRBV18 and TRBJ2-3; 13 bases match TRBD2. CDR3 length: 16 residues. Germline CDR1 KGHSH, CDR2 LQKENI. V trimming: 3 bases; J trimming: 3 bases; junction bases outside the gene matches: 3. This CDR3 is CASSPRLAGGTDTQYF. The CDR3 DNA reads TGTGCCAGCTCACCGCGACTAGCGGGAGGAACAGATACGCAGTATTTT.

The chain couples TRBV10-3 to TRBJ2-7, with D tentatively TRBD1 (5 bases). This CDR3 has 11 amino acids. Trimming took 10 bases from V and 4 from J, leaving 11 bases between them. Germline V lookup: CDR1 ENHRY, CDR2 SYGVKD. In nucleotides, the CDR3 is TGTGCCAGTACACAGGATTACGAGCAGTACTTC. It is translated as CASTQDYEQYF.

The chain is built from TRBV5-4 and TRBJ2-1, with D perhaps TRBD1 (5 bases). The CDR3 contains 15 residues. V was clipped by 0 bases and J by 3 bases, with 10 bases between them. Germline V gene sequence: CDR1 SGHNT, CDR2 YYREEE (reference sequence). The DNA for the CDR3 is TGTGCCAGCAGCTTGGGGGGCATAGTCTACAATGAGCAGTTCTTC. Translating it yields CASSLGGIVYNEQFF.

The chain is built from TRBV5-5 and TRBJ1-6, with D possibly TRBD1 on 6 matching bases. This CDR3 comprises 14 residues. Per germline, CDR1 SGHKS and CDR2 YYEKEE (reference sequence). Trimming removed 1 base from V and 10 bases from J, with 12 bases in between. The CDR3 DNA sequence: TGTGCCAGCAGCTTGATAGCAGGGGAGTCACCCCTCCACTTT. It codes for CASSLIAGESPLHF.

V gene TRBV18 combines with J gene TRBJ2-7; 10 bases map to TRBD1. CDR3 length: 14 amino acids. V shed 2 bases, J shed 4 bases, and the junction held 2 bases outside the gene matches. Germline V gene lookup returns CDR1 KGHSH and CDR2 LQKENI. CDR3 loop: CASSPDRGPYEQYF. CDR3 DNA: TGTGCCAGCTCACCAGACAGGGGGCCTTACGAGCAGTACTTC.

The V gene is TRBV12-5, the J gene TRBJ2-2; 7 bases are a match to TRBD2. This CDR3 contains 20 residues. V was clipped by 1 base and J by 0 bases; unmatched bases: 14. Germline CDR1 reads LGHNT; CDR2 reads FRNRAP. This chain's CDR3 is CASGLAPIVDGRTNTGELFF. The DNA for the CDR3 is TGTGCTAGTGGTTTGGCCCCAATTGTCGACGGGAGGACGAACACCGGGGAGCTGTTTTTT.

The CDR3 region has the DNA TGCGCCAGCAGGTCCCCAGCGGGGGAGACAGATACGCAGTATTTT. Protein: CASRSPAGETDTQYF. This chain connects TRBV5-1 to TRBJ2-3; 8 nucleotides align to TRBD2. The V gene's germline CDR1 is SGHRS and CDR2 YFSETQ. The CDR3 totals 15 residues. V lost 5 bases to trimming and J lost 3 bases; unmatched junction nucleotides: 8.

This chain uses TRBV3-1 (or the pseudogene TRBV3-2) with TRBJ1-3, with TRBD1 matching over 7 bases. Trimming cost V 6 bases and J 3 bases; bases outside gene matches: 11. The germline CDR1 and CDR2 sequences are LGHDT and YNNKEL (reference sequence). The CDR3 is 16 residues long. The CDR3 DNA reads TGTGCCAGCAGACCTTCCGACAGGGACTTTGGAAACACCATATATTTT. Translating it yields CASRPSDRDFGNTIYF.

Only a few counts were recorded for this clone. The rearrangement uses TRBV18 and TRBJ2-1, with D possibly TRBD2 on 6 matching bases. V lost 2 bases, J lost 10 bases, and 15 bases lay in between. CDR3 length: 14 amino acids. CDR1 KGHSH and CDR2 LQKENI come from the germline V gene. CDR3 residues: CASSPTGTEAEQFF. CDR3 nucleotide sequence: TGTGCCAGCTCACCAACCGGGACTGAGGCCGAGCAGTTCTTC.

The gene calls are TRBV27 and TRBJ1-4; D unresolved. Trimming removed 5 bases from V and 4 bases from J, with 5 bases in between. In germline, CDR1 is MNHEY, CDR2 SMNVEV (reference sequence). The CDR3 is 12 residues long. CDR3 DNA: TGTGCCAGCAGTAACCTTAATGAAAAACTGTTTTTT. It encodes CASSNLNEKLFF.

J is TRBJ2-7 and V is TRBV7-6; D tentatively fits TRBD1 or TRBD2 (5 bases each). The CDR3 sequence is 13 residues long. V was pared by 4 bases and J by 6 bases, with 13 bases between. CDR1 is SGHVS, CDR2 FNYEAQ, per germline. For the CDR3, the DNA is TGTGCCAGCAGCTCCTTCCGGGACGCCGAGCAGTACTTC. It specifies CASSSFRDAEQYF.

V is TRBV5-1 and J is TRBJ2-3; 12 nucleotides match TRBD2. V was clipped by 7 bases and J by 4 bases; unmatched bases: 10. The CDR3 sequence is 16 residues long. Germline V gene sequence: CDR1 SGHRS, CDR2 YFSETQ. CDR3 protein: CASAPSLAGGADTQYF. CDR3 coding DNA: TGCGCCAGCGCGCCCTCTCTAGCGGGAGGGGCAGATACGCAGTATTTT.

The chain links TRBV7-9 to TRBJ2-1; TRBD2 matches at 10 bases. Germline values: CDR1 SEHNR, CDR2 FQNEAQ (reference sequence). This CDR3 region has 18 residues. J gave up 5 bases and V 2 bases, and 12 bases lay outside the gene matches. The CDR3 nucleotides read TGTGCCAGCAGCTTACCGGGACTAGCGAGAAAATCTGACAATGAGCAGTTCTTC. Its translation: CASSLPGLARKSDNEQFF.

This chain links TRBV19 with TRBJ1-6; 8 nucleotides line up with TRBD1. Germline lookup yields CDR1 LNHDA and CDR2 SQIVND (reference sequence). The ends lost 10 bases at V and 6 bases at J; junction bases unmatched: 5. The CDR3 has 13 residues. The CDR3 nucleotides are TGTGCCACAAAGGGACAGGTTAATTCACCCCTCCACTTT. Its translation is CATKGQVNSPLHF.

The sample holds one count of this clone. This chain uses TRBV2 with TRBJ2-3; 12 nucleotides match TRBD2. This CDR3 has 14 amino acids. From germline, CDR1 is SNHLY and CDR2 FYNNEI. V trimming: 8 bases; J trimming: 5 bases; junction bases outside the gene matches: 5. The DNA for the CDR3 is TGTGCCAGCCTCCCGGGACTAGCGGGAGATACGCAGTATTTT. This encodes CASLPGLAGDTQYF.